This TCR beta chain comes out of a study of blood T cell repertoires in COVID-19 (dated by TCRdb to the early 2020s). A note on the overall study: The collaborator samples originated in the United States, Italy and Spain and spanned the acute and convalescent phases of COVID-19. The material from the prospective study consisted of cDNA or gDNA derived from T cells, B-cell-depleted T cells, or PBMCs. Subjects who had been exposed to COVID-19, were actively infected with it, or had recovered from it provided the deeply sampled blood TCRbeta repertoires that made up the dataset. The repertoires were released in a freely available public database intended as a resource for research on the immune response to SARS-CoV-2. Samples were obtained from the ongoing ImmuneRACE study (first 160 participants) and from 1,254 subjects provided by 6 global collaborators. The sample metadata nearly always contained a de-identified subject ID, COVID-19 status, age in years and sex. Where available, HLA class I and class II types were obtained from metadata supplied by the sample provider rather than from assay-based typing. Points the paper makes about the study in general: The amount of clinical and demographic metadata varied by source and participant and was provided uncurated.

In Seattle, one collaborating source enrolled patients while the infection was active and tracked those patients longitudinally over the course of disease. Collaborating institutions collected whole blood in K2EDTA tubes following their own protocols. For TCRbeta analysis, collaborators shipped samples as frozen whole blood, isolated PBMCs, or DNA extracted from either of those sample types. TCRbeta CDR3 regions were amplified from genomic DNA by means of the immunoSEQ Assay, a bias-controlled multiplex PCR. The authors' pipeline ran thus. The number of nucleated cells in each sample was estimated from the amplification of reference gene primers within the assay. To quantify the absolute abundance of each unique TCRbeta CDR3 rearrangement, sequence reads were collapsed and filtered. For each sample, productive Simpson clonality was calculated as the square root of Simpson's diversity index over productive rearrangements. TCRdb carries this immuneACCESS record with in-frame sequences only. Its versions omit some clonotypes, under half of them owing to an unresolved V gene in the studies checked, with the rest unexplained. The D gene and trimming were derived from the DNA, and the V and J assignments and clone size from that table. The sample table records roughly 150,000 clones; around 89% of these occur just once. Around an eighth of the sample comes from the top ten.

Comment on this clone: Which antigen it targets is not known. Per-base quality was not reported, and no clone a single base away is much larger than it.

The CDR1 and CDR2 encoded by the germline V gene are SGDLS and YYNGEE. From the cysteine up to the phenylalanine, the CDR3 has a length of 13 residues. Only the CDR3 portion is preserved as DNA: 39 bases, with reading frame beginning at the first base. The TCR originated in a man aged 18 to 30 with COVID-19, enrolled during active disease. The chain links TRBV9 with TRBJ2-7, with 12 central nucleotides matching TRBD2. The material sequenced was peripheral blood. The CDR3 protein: CRQGGTSGYEQYF. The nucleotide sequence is TGTCGTCAGGGCGGGACTAGCGGGTACGAGCAGTACTTC.